The source of this T cell receptor (beta chain) is a study of CD8+CD57+ T cells in acquired aplastic anemia. Points from the study as a whole: A significant difference in CD8+ Simpson's diversity between patients and controls was not found.

The CDR3 consists of 13 residues. V dropped 3 bases and J dropped 5 bases, with 7 bases sitting between them. In germline, CDR1 is SGHDN, CDR2 FVKESK. This clonotype occurred many times. Its specificity is not known. For CDR3 and TCR beta VDJ profiling, genomic DNA was the template used. TCRdb called the reads again in MiXCR, with one record for every CDR3 protein. Of around 190,000 distinct CDR3 sequences listed, approximately 60% were seen once; the top ten hold 29%. The receptor comes from a human donor in good health. Input material: sorted CD4+, CD8+, or CD8+CD57+ T cells (not recorded which) from PBMCs. V gene TRBV14 combines with J gene TRBJ2-2, with unresolved D. The CDR3 loop is CASSQFRTGELFF. The CDR3 DNA sequence: TGTGCCAGCAGCCAGTTCAGAACCGGGGAGCTGTTTTTT.